The T cell receptor (beta chain) described here comes from a study of spatial heterogeneity in lung cancer. Study-wide findings and caveats: Coverage of tumor T cells was estimated at approximately 7% for alpha chains and approximately 12% for beta chains. Mutation counts in tumors were tracked by counts of expanded intratumoral alpha and beta TCRs.

As for this clonotype: Its antigen is unidentified. One end of the junction is discordant with germline, which a read error may explain.

Time point meaning: sample taken at primary tumor resection. The donor group consisted of under 95 patients who had untreated, early-stage non-small cell lung cancer. In each case, whole RNA from tumor, nontumor lung or frozen PBMC was sequenced unsorted. From germline, CDR1 is PRHDT and CDR2 FYEKMQ (reference sequence). This CDR3 spans 16 amino acids. A unique molecular identifier was attached to every TCR cDNA molecule. Via MiXCR, TCRdb re-called the 5' RACE reads, giving one row per CDR3 protein. The table has some 1,600 distinct CDR3 sequences, 5% to 5.5% seen once. Sequenced here: lung tumor tissue, sampled at surgery. This clonotype was obtained from a male donor with early-stage non-small cell lung cancer. V gene TRBV13 combines with J gene TRBJ1-4; D gene ambiguous. The CDR3 loop reads CASSVGSGATNEKLFF. Written as DNA, the CDR3 is TGTGCCAGCAGCGTAGGCTCCGGGGCAACTAATGAAAAACTGTTTTTT.